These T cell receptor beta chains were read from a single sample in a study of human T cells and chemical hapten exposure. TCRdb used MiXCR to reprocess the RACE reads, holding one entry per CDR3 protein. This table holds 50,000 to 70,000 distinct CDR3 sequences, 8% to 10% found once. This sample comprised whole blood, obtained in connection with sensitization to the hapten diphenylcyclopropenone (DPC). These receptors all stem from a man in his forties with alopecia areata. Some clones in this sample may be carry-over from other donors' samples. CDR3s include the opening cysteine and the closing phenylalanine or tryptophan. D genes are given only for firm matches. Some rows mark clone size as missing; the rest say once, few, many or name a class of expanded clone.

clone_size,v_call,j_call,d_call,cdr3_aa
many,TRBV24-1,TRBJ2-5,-,CATSDLSDGVDRETQYF
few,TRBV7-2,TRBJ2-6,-,CASNPGTGVSGANVLTF
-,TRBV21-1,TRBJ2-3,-,CASSKAHPTDTQYF
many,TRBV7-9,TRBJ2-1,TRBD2,CASSSIRLADNYNEQFF
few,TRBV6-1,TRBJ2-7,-,CASSAEQGYEQYF
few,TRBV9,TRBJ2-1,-,CASSPRDFSTPYNEQFF
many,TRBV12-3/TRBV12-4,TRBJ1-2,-,CASSRDGANYGYTF
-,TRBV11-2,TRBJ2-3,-,CASSPWTGITDTQYF
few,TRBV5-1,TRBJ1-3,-,CASSFTAGSGNTIYF
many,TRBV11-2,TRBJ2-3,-,CASSLTPRGDTQYF
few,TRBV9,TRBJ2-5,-,CASTPEGKETQYF
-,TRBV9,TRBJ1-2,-,CASSVADGQVYGYTF